This T cell receptor beta chain is from a study of T cells after yellow fever vaccination. In TCRdb, the 5' RACE reads were re-called with MiXCR into one record per CDR3 protein. Of nearly 350,000 distinct CDR3 sequences listed, 7% to 9% are singletons. The CDR3 is made up of 15 amino acids. The germline gives CDR1 SQVTM, CDR2 ANQGSEA. Only a few counts were recorded for this clonotype. The junction shows a germline mismatch at one end, possibly a read error. The origin of this receptor is a man aged 18 to 29 who received the YFV17D yellow fever vaccine. Source: PBMCs, taken roughly seven weeks after the first yellow fever vaccination. V gene TRBV29-1 combines with J gene TRBJ2-2; 7 bases map to TRBD1. CDR3 in DNA: TGCAGCGTCGAAGCAGTTGACAGGGACACCGGGGAGCTGTTTTTT. It encodes CSVEAVDRDTGELFF.